The clone carrying this T cell receptor (beta chain) was detected once. Its antigen is undetermined. The entry originates in a study of cytomegalovirus exposure and HLA in healthy donors. Overall study results and limits: A missense DCLRE1C variant was associated with V- and J-gene trimming of TCR beta chains in a later analysis, and an independent cohort replicated the association.

In the PCR, 60 Vbeta and 13 Jbeta primers were used. Profiled with immunoSEQ multiplex PCR; TCRdb holds only in-frame clones, not every one. The sample includes over 150,000 clones, about 83% seen only once; the top ten take over 3%. Trimming cost V 4 bases and J 5 bases; bases outside gene matches: 3. The germline V gene encodes CDR1 SGHVS and CDR2 FQNEAQ. The CDR3 runs 14 residues. The rearrangement uses TRBV7-8 and TRBJ2-1, with 9 bases matching TRBD1. The origin of this receptor is a woman aged 40-49 years in good health and CMV-seronegative. Source material: PBMCs. CDR3 bases: TGTGCCAGCAGCTCCCGGACAGGGGACAATGAGCAGTTCTTC. Residues: CASSSRTGDNEQFF.